What follows are 25 T cell receptor beta chains derived from one specimen sequenced in a study of blood T cell repertoires in COVID-19. Using immunoSEQ multiplex PCR, the repertoire was profiled, and TCRdb retains in-frame clones only, with some absent. This table holds about 140,000 clones, 82% found once. Sequenced input: peripheral blood. Source of these receptors: a woman of 80 years or more with acute or convalescent COVID-19.

As DNA, the CDR3 is TGTGCCAGCAGAAGGACTAGCGGGGGGCCTTACAATGAGCAGTTCTTC. Amino acid sequence: CASRRTSGGPYNEQFF. The chain couples TRBV5-5 to TRBJ2-1; 14 bases fit TRBD2. V shed 5 bases and J 4 bases; nucleotides not matched to a gene: 5. Looked up from germline, CDR1 is SGHKS and CDR2 is YYEKEE (reference sequence). The length of the CDR3 is 16 residues.

This chain uses TRBV7-2 with TRBJ1-1, with 7 bases lining up with TRBD1. This CDR3 comprises 16 residues. CDR1 and CDR2 (germline): SGHTA, FQGNSA. The V segment lost 1 base and the J segment 8 bases; nucleotides outside the gene matches: 13. Here the CDR3 reads CASSLVFFFEGAEAFF. CDR3 nucleotide sequence: TGTGCCAGCAGCTTAGTGTTCTTTTTTGAGGGGGCCGAAGCTTTCTTT. Together with reference TRBV7-2 and TRBJ1-1, the CDR3 gives the full variable domain: GAGVSQSPSNKVTEKGKDVELRCDPISGHTALYWYRQSLGQGLEFLIYFQGNSAPDKSGLPSDRFSAERTGGSVSTLTIQRTQQEDSAVYLCASSLVFFFEGAEAFFGQGTRLTVV.

The V and J genes are TRBV5-3 and TRBJ1-2, with a possible D match to TRBD1 (6 bases). TRBV5-3 is reported as an ORF; its role is uncertain. This CDR3 comprises 15 residues. Trimming left V 0 bases short and J 6 bases short, with 15 bases between. Here the CDR3 DNA reads TGTGCCAGAAGCTTGGCCACGGGGGGCGGAGATGGCTACACCTTC. It encodes CARSLATGGGDGYTF.

This clone was seen a few times. The chain uses TRBV18 and TRBJ2-7; 9 nucleotides agree with TRBD2. J gave up 2 bases and V 5 bases, and 7 bases lay outside the gene matches. CDR1 and CDR2 (germline): KGHSH, LQKENI. The CDR3 contains 15 residues. The CDR3 here is CASSGAGGAPYEQYF. In DNA form, the CDR3 reads TGTGCCAGCTCAGGGGCGGGAGGGGCGCCCTACGAGCAGTACTTC.

CDR3 DNA: TGTGCCAGCAGCATCAGACAGGGGAAGTACAATGAGCAGTTCTTC. Translated, it gives CASSIRQGKYNEQFF. This chain connects TRBV7-2 to TRBJ2-1; 8 bases fit TRBD1. The junction had 7 bases not matched to a gene; V was cut back by 5 bases and J by 4 bases. The CDR3 contains 15 residues. Germline loops: CDR1 SGHTA, CDR2 FQGNSA.

In its sample, this clone was seen once. This chain joins TRBV28 and TRBJ2-7; no clear D. Germline lookup yields CDR1 MDHEN and CDR2 SYDVKM. V was cut by 5 bases and J by 4 bases, with 12 bases left in between. The CDR3 consists of 13 residues. The CDR3 DNA reads TGTGCCAGCAGTCTCACACAGCTGTACGAGCAGTACTTC. Its translation is CASSLTQLYEQYF.

V and J are TRBV14 and TRBJ2-7, with a weak D call TRBD1 (6 bases). The V gene's germline CDR1 is SGHDN and CDR2 FVKESK. Trimming took off 6 bases at V and 3 bases at J, with 12 bases between the two ends. The CDR3 has 13 residues. This CDR3 reads CASRTGQSYEQYF. DNA for the CDR3: TGTGCCAGCAGAACCGGACAGAGCTACGAGCAGTACTTC.

This rearrangement joins TRBV28 to TRBJ2-5; the match to TRBD1 covers 7 bases. This CDR3 has 14 residues. After removal of 2 bases from V and 4 bases from J, the junction contained 4 bases not matched to a gene. From germline, CDR1 is MDHEN and CDR2 SYDVKM. The DNA of the CDR3 is TGTGCCAGCAGTTTACAAGGGGGCTTAGAGACCCAGTACTTC. Protein sequence: CASSLQGGLETQYF.

The V call is TRBV10-3, the J call TRBJ1-2; TRBD1 aligns across 8 bases. J lost 8 bases, V lost 0 bases, and 11 bases had no gene match. CDR3 length equals 16 residues. Germline V gene sequence: CDR1 ENHRY, CDR2 SYGVKD. CDR3 sequence reads: CAISESMTGEGTGYTF. DNA for the CDR3: TGTGCCATCAGTGAGTCGATGACAGGGGAGGGAACCGGCTACACCTTC.

This clone was observed once. The V and J genes are TRBV5-1 and TRBJ2-7; D remains unclear. Trimming left V 2 bases short and J 3 bases short, with 9 bases between. CDR3 length: 13 amino acids. Germline CDR1 reads SGHRS; CDR2 reads YFSETQ. CDR3 sequence: CASSFSPGYEQYF. In nucleotides, the CDR3 is TGCGCCAGCAGCTTTTCCCCAGGCTACGAGCAGTACTTC.

V gene TRBV5-5 combines with J gene TRBJ2-7; the match to TRBD1 covers 9 bases. The length of the CDR3 is 14 residues. Unmatched junction bases numbered 0, after V lost 0 bases and J lost 2 bases. Germline CDR1 SGHKS, CDR2 YYEKEE (reference sequence). CDR3 nucleotide sequence: TGTGCCAGCAGCTTGGGGACAGGGGCCTACGAGCAGTACTTC. Amino acid sequence: CASSLGTGAYEQYF.

V is TRBV2 and J is TRBJ2-5, with 10 bases that match TRBD2. CDR1 is SNHLY and CDR2 is FYNNEI in the germline V gene. The CDR3 has 15 amino acids. V trimming: 7 bases; J trimming: 5 bases; junction bases outside the gene matches: 10. CDR3 DNA sequence: TGTGCCAGCATGAGCCTAGCGGGAGTCATGGAGACCCAGTACTTC. Its translation is CASMSLAGVMETQYF.

This clone has a count of ten or more. This chain uses TRBV27 with TRBJ2-7; 9 nucleotides line up with TRBD1. CDR3 size: 15 residues. Germline assignment: CDR1 MNHEY and CDR2 SMNVEV (reference sequence). The V gene end was trimmed by 7 bases and the J gene end by 6 bases; junction bases not matched to a gene: 13. The CDR3 DNA is TGTGCCAGCACCCAATACGGGACAGGGCGAGTCGAGCAGTACTTC. Translated: CASTQYGTGRVEQYF.

The chain uses TRBV29-1 and TRBJ2-5, with 8 bases aligning to TRBD2. The V segment lost 6 bases and the J segment 5 bases; nucleotides outside the gene matches: 5. CDR3 length: 12 amino acids. Germline V gene sequence: CDR1 SQVTM, CDR2 ANQGSEA. CDR3 sequence (DNA): TGCAGCGTGGCAACGGGGGGGGAGACCCAGTACTTC. Protein sequence: CSVATGGETQYF.

The chain uses TRBV14 and TRBJ2-7; D remains unclear. CDR3 length: 15 residues. Trimming left V 7 bases short and J 0 bases short, with 16 bases between. Germline V gives CDR1 SGHDN, CDR2 FVKESK. The CDR3 region is CASKTRLWFSYEQYF. The DNA for the CDR3 is TGTGCCAGCAAAACAAGACTCTGGTTCTCCTACGAGCAGTACTTC.

This clone appeared a few times. This chain uses TRBV19 with TRBJ2-5; 8 positions agree with TRBD1. From germline, CDR1 is LNHDA and CDR2 SQIVND (reference sequence). The V gene end was trimmed by 2 bases and the J gene end by 5 bases; junction bases not matched to a gene: 4. The CDR3 extends over 14 amino acids. CDR3 nucleotides: TGTGCCAGTAGTATAACAGGGGGGTTCGAGACCCAGTACTTC. Protein product: CASSITGGFETQYF.

The V gene is TRBV5-1, the J gene TRBJ1-3; 7 nucleotides agree with TRBD1. Losses at the gene ends were 4 bases for V and 4 bases for J; bases not matched to a gene: 5. From germline, CDR1 is SGHRS and CDR2 YFSETQ. The CDR3 consists of 14 residues. The CDR3 is CASSATGLGNTIYF. The CDR3 nucleotides read TGCGCCAGCAGCGCGACAGGGCTGGGAAACACCATATATTTT. The full variable domain, with the rest looked up from reference TRBV5-1 and TRBJ1-3, is KAGVTQTPRYLIKTRGQQVTLSCSPISGHRSVSWYQQTPGQGLQFLFEYFSETQRNKGNFPGRFSGRQFSNSRSEMNVSTLELGDSALYLCASSATGLGNTIYFGEGSWLTVV.

This clone was counted only a few times. The rearrangement links TRBV10-3 to TRBJ2-7; the match to TRBD2 covers 7 bases. V lost 2 bases, J lost 2 bases, and 3 bases stayed unmatched. There are 14 residues in the CDR3. Per the germline V gene, CDR1 is ENHRY and CDR2 is SYGVKD. In DNA form, the CDR3 reads TGTGCCATCAGTGAGCTGGGAGGGGCCTACGAGCAGTACTTC. Protein sequence: CAISELGGAYEQYF.

The gene calls are TRBV7-9 and TRBJ2-1, with 14 bases identical to TRBD2. V lost 7 bases to trimming and J lost 4 bases; unmatched junction nucleotides: 15. The CDR3 has 19 amino acids. CDR1 is SEHNR, CDR2 FQNEAQ, per germline (reference sequence). The CDR3 bases are TGTGCCAGCATACTAGGGACTAGCGGGAGTCGGGGGTCGTACAATGAGCAGTTCTTC. Translation gives CASILGTSGSRGSYNEQFF.

The chain combines TRBV9 with TRBJ1-2; 9 bases are shared with TRBD1. V lost 3 bases, J lost 5 bases, and 8 bases stayed unmatched. This CDR3 region has 15 residues. Germline CDR1 and CDR2: SGDLS and YYNGEE. CDR3 DNA sequence: TGTGCCAGCAGCGGAACAGGGGGCGCGGGGTATGGCTACACCTTC. Translation gives CASSGTGGAGYGYTF.

This chain joins TRBV2 and TRBJ1-2, with D hard to call. The CDR3 consists of 15 residues. The germline gives CDR1 SNHLY, CDR2 FYNNEI. V shed 0 bases and J shed 7 bases, with 15 bases lying between them. CDR3 protein: CASSEALSSLGGYTF. The CDR3 DNA sequence: TGTGCCAGCAGTGAAGCGCTGAGTTCCCTCGGTGGCTACACCTTC.

V and J are TRBV9 and TRBJ2-3; 7 nucleotides match TRBD1. The CDR3 is made up of 15 amino acids. Trimming removed 8 bases from V and 5 bases from J; junction bases left unmatched: 14. Germline CDR1 is SGDLS and CDR2 is YYNGEE. Here the CDR3 DNA reads TGTGCCAGTTCTGTCGCAGGGGGTAATATAGATACGCAGTATTTT. Its translation: CASSVAGGNIDTQYF.

The V and J genes are TRBV18 and TRBJ1-3, with D maybe TRBD1 (6 bases). The germline CDR1 and CDR2 sequences are KGHSH and LQKENI. Between the trimmed V and J ends, which lost 0 bases and 2 bases, there was a span of 11 bases. The CDR3 consists of 16 residues. The CDR3 loop reads CASSPPQAGAGNTIYF. The DNA of the CDR3 is TGTGCCAGCTCACCACCCCAGGCAGGGGCTGGAAACACCATATATTTT.

This chain connects TRBV7-9 to TRBJ1-6; a possible D gene is TRBD1 (6 bases). With 1 base removed from V and 8 bases from J, the gap between germline ends came to 6 bases. This CDR3 comprises 13 residues. Germline V gene data show CDR1 as SEHNR and CDR2 as FQNEAQ (reference sequence). In DNA form, the CDR3 reads TGTGCCAGCAGCTTAGAGGGGGATTCACCCCTCCACTTT. It is translated as CASSLEGDSPLHF.

This clone occurred a few times. The V and J genes are TRBV27 and TRBJ2-1; 8 bases are a match to TRBD1. The CDR3 loop spans 15 amino acids. J was trimmed by 8 bases and V by 8 bases; bases with no gene match: 14. Germline-derived CDR1 and CDR2 are MNHEY and SMNVEV (reference sequence). The chain's CDR3 is CASQRSYQGADEQFF. The CDR3 bases are TGTGCCAGCCAGCGATCATACCAGGGGGCCGATGAGCAGTTCTTC.